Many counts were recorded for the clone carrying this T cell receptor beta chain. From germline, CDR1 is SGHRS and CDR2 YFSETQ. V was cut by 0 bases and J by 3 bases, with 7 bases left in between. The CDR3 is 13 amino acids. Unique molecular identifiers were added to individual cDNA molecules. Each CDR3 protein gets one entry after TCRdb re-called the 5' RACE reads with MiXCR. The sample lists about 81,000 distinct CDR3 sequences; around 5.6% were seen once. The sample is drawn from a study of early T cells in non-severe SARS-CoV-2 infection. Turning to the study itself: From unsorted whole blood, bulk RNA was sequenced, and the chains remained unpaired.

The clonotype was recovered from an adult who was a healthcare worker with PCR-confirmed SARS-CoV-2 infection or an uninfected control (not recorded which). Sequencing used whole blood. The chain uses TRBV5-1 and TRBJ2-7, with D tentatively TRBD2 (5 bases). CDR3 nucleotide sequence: TGCGCCAGCAGCTTGGCCCGGGACTACGAGCAGTACTTC. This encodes CASSLARDYEQYF.